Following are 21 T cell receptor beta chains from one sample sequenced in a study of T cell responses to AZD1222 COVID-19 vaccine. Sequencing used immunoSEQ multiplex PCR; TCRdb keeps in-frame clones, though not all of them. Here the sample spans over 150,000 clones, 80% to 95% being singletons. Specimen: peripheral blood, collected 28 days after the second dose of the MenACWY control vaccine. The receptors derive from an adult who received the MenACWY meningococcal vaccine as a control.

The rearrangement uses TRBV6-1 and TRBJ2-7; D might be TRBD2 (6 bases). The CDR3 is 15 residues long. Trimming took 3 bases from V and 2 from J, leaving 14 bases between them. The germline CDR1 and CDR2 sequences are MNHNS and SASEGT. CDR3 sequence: CASSDAGRPTYEQYF. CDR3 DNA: TGTGCCAGCAGTGATGCGGGGCGGCCTACCTACGAGCAGTACTTC.

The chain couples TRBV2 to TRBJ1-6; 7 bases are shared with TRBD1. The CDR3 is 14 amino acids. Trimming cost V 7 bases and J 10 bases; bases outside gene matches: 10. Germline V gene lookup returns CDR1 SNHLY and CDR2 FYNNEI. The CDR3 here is CASTDRAGGSPLHF. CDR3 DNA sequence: TGTGCCAGCACCGACAGGGCCGGAGGATCACCCCTCCACTTT.

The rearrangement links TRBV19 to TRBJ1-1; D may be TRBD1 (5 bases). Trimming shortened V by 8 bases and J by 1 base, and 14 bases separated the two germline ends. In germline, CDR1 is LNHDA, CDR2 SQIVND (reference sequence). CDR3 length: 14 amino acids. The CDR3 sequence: CASVNRNGNTEAFF. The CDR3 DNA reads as TGTGCCAGTGTTAACAGGAATGGGAACACTGAAGCTTTCTTT.

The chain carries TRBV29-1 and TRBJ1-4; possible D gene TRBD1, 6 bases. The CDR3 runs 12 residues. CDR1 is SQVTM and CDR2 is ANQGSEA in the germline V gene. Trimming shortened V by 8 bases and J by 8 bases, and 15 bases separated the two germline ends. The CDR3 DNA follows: TGCAGCTTCCGGTGGGGGCGCGAAAAACTGTTTTTT. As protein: CSFRWGREKLFF.

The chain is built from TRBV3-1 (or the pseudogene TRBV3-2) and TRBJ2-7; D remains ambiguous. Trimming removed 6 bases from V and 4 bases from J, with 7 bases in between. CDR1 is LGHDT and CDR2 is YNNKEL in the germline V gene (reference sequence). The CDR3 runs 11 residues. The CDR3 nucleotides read TGTGCCAGCAGTCTAAGGTACGAGCAGTACTTC. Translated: CASSLRYEQYF.

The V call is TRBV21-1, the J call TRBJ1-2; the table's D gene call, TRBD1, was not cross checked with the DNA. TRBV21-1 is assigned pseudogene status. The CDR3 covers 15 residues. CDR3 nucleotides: TGTGCCTCCGGGGAAACAGGGGCCCAGGGCTATGGCTACACCTTC. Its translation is CASGETGAQGYGYTF.

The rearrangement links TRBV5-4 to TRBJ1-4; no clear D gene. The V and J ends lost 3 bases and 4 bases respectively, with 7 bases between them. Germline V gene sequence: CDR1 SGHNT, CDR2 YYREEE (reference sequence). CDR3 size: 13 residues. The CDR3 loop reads CASSSDLNEKLFF. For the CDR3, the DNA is TGTGCCAGCAGCTCCGACCTTAATGAAAAACTGTTTTTT.

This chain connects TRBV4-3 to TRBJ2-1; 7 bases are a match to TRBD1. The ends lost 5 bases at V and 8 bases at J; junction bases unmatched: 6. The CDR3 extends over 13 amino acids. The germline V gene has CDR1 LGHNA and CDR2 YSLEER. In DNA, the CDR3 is TGCGCCAGCAGCAAGGACAGGCGATATGAGCAGTTCTTC. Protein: CASSKDRRYEQFF.

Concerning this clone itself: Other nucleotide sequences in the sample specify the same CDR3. DNA for the CDR3: TGTGCCAGTAGTATAGGGGGGCGCGAGACCCAGTACTTC. This translates into CASSIGGRETQYF. The chain combines TRBV19 with TRBJ2-5; D might be TRBD1 (6 bases). CDR3 length: 13 amino acids. The V and J ends lost 1 base and 5 bases respectively, with 8 bases between them. Germline V gene lookup returns CDR1 LNHDA and CDR2 SQIVND (reference sequence).

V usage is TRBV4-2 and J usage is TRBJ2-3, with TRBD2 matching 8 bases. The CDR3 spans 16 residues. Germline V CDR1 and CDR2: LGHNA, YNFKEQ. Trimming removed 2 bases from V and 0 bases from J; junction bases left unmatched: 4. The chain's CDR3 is CASSQLTSGSTDTQYF. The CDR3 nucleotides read TGTGCCAGCAGCCAACTCACTAGCGGAAGCACAGATACGCAGTATTTT.

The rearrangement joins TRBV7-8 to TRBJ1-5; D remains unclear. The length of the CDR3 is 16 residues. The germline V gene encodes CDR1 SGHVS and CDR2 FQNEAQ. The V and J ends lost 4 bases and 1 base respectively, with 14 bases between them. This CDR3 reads CASSSGRSSSNQPQHF. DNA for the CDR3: TGTGCCAGCAGCTCCGGTAGGTCGTCGAGCAATCAGCCCCAGCATTTT.

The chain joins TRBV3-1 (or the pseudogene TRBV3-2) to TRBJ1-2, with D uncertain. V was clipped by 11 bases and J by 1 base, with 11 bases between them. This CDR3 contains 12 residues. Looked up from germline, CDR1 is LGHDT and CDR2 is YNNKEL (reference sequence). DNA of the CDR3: TGTGCCGTAGGCCAGGTTAACTATGGCTACACCTTC. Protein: CAVGQVNYGYTF.

Written as DNA, the CDR3 is TGTGCCAGCAGTTACTCGAGGCAGTACACCGGGGAGCTGTTTTTT. The encoded protein is CASSYSRQYTGELFF. The V and J genes are TRBV6-5 and TRBJ2-2; D gene uncertain. The germline V gene has CDR1 MNHEY and CDR2 SVGAGI. The CDR3 sequence is 15 residues long. V lost 0 bases to trimming and J lost 3 bases, with 8 bases between them.

The CDR3 DNA reads as TGTGCCAGCAGCCAAGGAGGGTCCTACGAGCAGTACTTC. Translating gives CASSQGGSYEQYF. The chain combines TRBV5-5 with TRBJ2-7; D is possibly TRBD2 (6 bases). This CDR3 has 13 residues. V lost 4 bases to trimming and J lost 1 base, with 9 bases between them. Germline CDR1 and CDR2: SGHKS and YYEKEE (reference sequence).

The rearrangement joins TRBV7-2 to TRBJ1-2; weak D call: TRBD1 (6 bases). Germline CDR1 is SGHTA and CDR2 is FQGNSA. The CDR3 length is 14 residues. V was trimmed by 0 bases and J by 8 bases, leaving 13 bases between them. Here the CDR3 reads CASSLARGGRGYTF. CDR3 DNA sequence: TGTGCCAGCAGCTTAGCGCGGGGGGGCCGGGGCTACACCTTC.

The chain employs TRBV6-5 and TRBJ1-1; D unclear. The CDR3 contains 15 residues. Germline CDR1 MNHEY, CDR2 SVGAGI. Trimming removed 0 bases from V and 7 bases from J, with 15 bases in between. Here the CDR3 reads CASSYSIGGKLEAFF. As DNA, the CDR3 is TGTGCCAGCAGTTACTCGATAGGTGGAAAACTTGAAGCTTTCTTT.

The CDR3 region is CASTSWGTGGNEQFF. CDR3 nucleotide sequence: TGTGCCAGCACCTCATGGGGGACAGGGGGCAATGAGCAGTTCTTC. V and J are TRBV6-5 and TRBJ2-1; 11 nucleotides align to TRBD1. The germline gives CDR1 MNHEY, CDR2 SVGAGI. With 7 bases clipped from V and 6 bases from J, the junction kept 8 bases outside the gene matches. The CDR3 sequence is 15 residues long.

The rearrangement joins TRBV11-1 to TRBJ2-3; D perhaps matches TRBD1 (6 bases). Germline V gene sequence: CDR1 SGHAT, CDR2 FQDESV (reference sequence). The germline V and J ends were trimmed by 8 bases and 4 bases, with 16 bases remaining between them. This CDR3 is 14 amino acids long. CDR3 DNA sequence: TGTGCCAGCCGGGATAGCAGGGGTGCAGATACGCAGTATTTT. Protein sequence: CASRDSRGADTQYF.

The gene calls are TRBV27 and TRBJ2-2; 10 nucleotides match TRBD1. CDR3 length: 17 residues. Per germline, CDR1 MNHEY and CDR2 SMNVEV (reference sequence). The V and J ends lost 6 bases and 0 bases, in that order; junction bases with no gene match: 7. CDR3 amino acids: CASSMSTGGANTGELFF. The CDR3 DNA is TGTGCCAGCAGCATGTCGACAGGGGGCGCGAACACCGGGGAGCTGTTTTTT.

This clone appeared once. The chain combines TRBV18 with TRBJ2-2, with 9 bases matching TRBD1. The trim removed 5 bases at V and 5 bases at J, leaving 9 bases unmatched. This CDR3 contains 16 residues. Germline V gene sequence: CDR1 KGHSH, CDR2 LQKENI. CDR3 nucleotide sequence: TGTGCCAGCTCATCGGACAGGGGAGAGACGACCGGGGAGCTGTTTTTT. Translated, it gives CASSSDRGETTGELFF.

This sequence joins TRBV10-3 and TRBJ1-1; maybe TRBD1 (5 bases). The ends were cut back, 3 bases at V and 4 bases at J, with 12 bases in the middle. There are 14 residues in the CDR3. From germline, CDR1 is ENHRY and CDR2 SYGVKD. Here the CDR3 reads CAISDPGGSTEAFF. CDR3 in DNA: TGTGCCATCAGTGATCCCGGGGGAAGCACTGAAGCTTTCTTT.